This record covers a single T cell receptor (beta chain). Its antigen remains unknown. The data were taken from a study of blood T cells in healthy people across ages. The study, taken as a whole, reports: Naive T cell percentage and TCR beta diversity correlated strongly.

Healthy Caucasian individuals from Russia aged 6 to 90 served as donors. Trimming removed 4 bases at V and 4 bases at J, with 18 bases between. The length of the CDR3 is 17 residues. The V gene's germline CDR1 is SGHNT and CDR2 YYREEE (reference sequence). With a J-beta primer mix and a sample-barcoded 5' primer, a second PCR ran roughly 7 to 11 cycles. TCRdb re-called the 5' RACE reads through MiXCR, storing one row per CDR3 protein. The sample holds hundreds of thousands of distinct CDR3 sequences, approximately 30% seen once. The clonotype originates from a woman of 80 years or more in good health. The chain recombines TRBV5-4 with TRBJ1-6, with D tentatively TRBD1 (5 bases). The sample comprised blood. This CDR3 reads CASSPGTPGAYNSPLHF. The CDR3 nucleotides are TGTGCCAGCAGCCCAGGGACTCCTGGAGCTTATAATTCACCCCTCCACTTT.